This T cell receptor beta chain was identified in a study of T cells in Graves' hyperthyroidism and ophthalmopathy (dated by TCRdb to the late 2010s). Concerning the study at large: Peripheral blood samples were taken at the time of initial diagnosis, prior to any treatment. Following sampling, methimazole starting at 30 mg daily was given to hyperthyroidism patients, and high-dose intravenous methylprednisolone was given to ophthalmopathy patients. An independent validation cohort of under 20 hyperthyroidism patients and about 15 patients who later progressed to ophthalmopathy tested prospective prediction of ophthalmopathy. The paper describes TCR Vbeta CDR3 sequencing of about 140 peripheral blood samples, made up of 43 ophthalmopathy patients, roughly 80 hyperthyroidism patients and 17 progressor patients. In addition, the study compared T-cell repertoires in thyroid tissue and in blood from five or six Graves' hyperthyroidism patients. The 95 to 100 discovery patients were randomly split 7:3 into training and test sets. To identify distinguishing TCR V-J signatures, a discovery cohort of 90 to 100 patients was used, comprising some 43 with Graves' ophthalmopathy and around 57 with stable Graves' hyperthyroidism.

Points the paper makes about the study in general: No statistical method was used to fix the sample size in advance, and group allocation was not hidden from the investigators. In cross-validation, a model built on a 13 V-J signature told ophthalmopathy apart from stable hyperthyroidism with over 85% sensitivity and approximately 81% specificity, and in testing the same model reached 80%/75%. Blood samples also contained most of the expanded thyroid clonotypes (frequency above 0.001), which suggests that blood repertoires may reflect thyroid immune responses. In validation, progression to ophthalmopathy was predicted by the model with 55% to 71% sensitivity and 72.22% specificity, a median of around 6.5 months before onset.

On this clonotype: What antigen it recognizes has not been identified. Base-call qualities are not available, and no considerably larger clone is one nucleotide away.

Relative to germline, V is 5 bases shorter and J is 5 bases shorter, with 15 bases between their ends. Inclusive of the bounding cysteine and phenylalanine, the CDR3 is 14 residues long. Only CDR3 DNA remains: 42 bases, in frame from the first base. CDR1 LGHNA and CDR2 YNFKEQ were looked up in the germline V gene. Moderately to severely active disease, a Clinical Activity Score of at least 3, a NOSPECS grade of at least 4, and a duration under 3 months were present in ophthalmopathy patients. Exclusion was applied to patients with uncontrolled infections, other autoimmune diseases, pregnancy or lactation. Diagnoses relied on clinical symptoms, serum thyroxine and TRAb, thyroid ultrasound and orbital computed tomography. PBMCs were separated from 10 ml of fresh peripheral blood using Ficoll-Paque density gradient centrifugation. Total RNA was extracted using Trizol reagent, and RNA quality was assessed on an Agilent 2100 Bioanalyzer.

TCR beta CDR3 regions were amplified from RNA transcripts. The TCR CDR3 was subjected to a first round of RT-PCR using the HTBI primer set and the Qiagen OneStep RT-PCR kit. A second multiplex PCR round built the libraries, followed by size selection and purification. Paired-end sequencing of the libraries was performed with 100 bp reads on an Illumina HiSeq2000. Under the source paper's analysis protocol: SOAPnuke was used to process the raw data, with reads discarded if the reads contained adapters or uncalled bases, had a mean Phred below 15, or lacked an exact constant-primer or identifier match. High-quality paired reads were merged with COPE v1.2.5, and unique nucleotide sequences were defined as clonotypes. MiTCR v1.1 was used to align the clonotypes against IMGT TRBV, TRBD and TRBJ reference segments. Only V-J combinations with frequency above 0.0001, covering 98% to 99.2% of repertoires, were analysed. The TCS score was defined as F50 (clonal expansion) divided by E x V (chaos), with BLOSUM62-based TCRdist calculated between CDR3 peptides within each V-J. Welch's t-statistics and random forest reduced roughly 530 V-J features to around 14, which were used in a naive Bayes classifier (R e1071). In-frame beta chains were kept once TCRdb had trimmed the public reads at Q25 with fastp and called clones with MiXCR. Here each entry gathers all rows of one CDR3 protein and keeps the most common genes and DNA. These V and J calls are TCRdb output, not the study's own analysis. This sample lists some 550,000 distinct CDR3 sequences; more than 15% were detected once. The ten largest clones capture less than 3.5% of the sample.

This sequence originates from a woman in her forties with Graves' ophthalmopathy. Recombination linked TRBV4-2 to TRBJ2-5; a weak D assignment points to TRBD2 (7 bases agree). The sequencing sample was made of blood. The DNA sequence reads TGTGCCAGCAGCGGCGGCGGGGGCGGGGAGACCCAGTACTTC. Its protein is CASSGGGGGETQYF.